Each of the 26 T cell receptor beta chains below was sequenced from the same sample in a study of blood T cell repertoires in COVID-19. Generated by immunoSEQ multiplex PCR, the TCRdb table keeps only in-frame clones and is missing some. The sample includes 95,000 to 150,000 clones, nearly 90% seen only once; the top ten take around 4.1%. Input material: peripheral blood. All receptors derive from an older woman with COVID-19, enrolled during active disease.

The gene calls are TRBV19 and TRBJ2-7; 8 bases are a match to TRBD1. J lost 7 bases, V lost 6 bases, and 11 bases had no gene match. The CDR3 has 14 residues. CDR1 and CDR2 from the germline V gene are LNHDA and SQIVND (reference sequence). Here the CDR3 reads CASSLDRDIGEQYF. CDR3 in DNA: TGTGCCAGTAGCTTGGACAGGGATATAGGGGAGCAGTACTTC.

The chain recombines TRBV7-2 with TRBJ2-2; TRBD1 is a possible D gene (6 bases). Trimming pared 5 bases from V and 5 bases from J, leaving 18 bases between. There are 16 residues in the CDR3. Germline V gene data show CDR1 as SGHTA and CDR2 as FQGNSA. CDR3 region: CASSLQGRAGTGELFF. CDR3 DNA sequence: TGTGCCAGCAGCCTACAGGGCAGGGCGGGTACCGGGGAGCTGTTTTTT.

The V and J genes are TRBV9 and TRBJ1-6; 10 bases are shared with TRBD1. Germline V gives CDR1 SGDLS, CDR2 YYNGEE. The CDR3 is 15 amino acids. Unmatched junction bases numbered 8, after V lost 4 bases and J lost 10 bases. The CDR3 coding sequence is TGTGCCAGCAGCTTCCGGACAGGGGGGGAGTCACCCCTCCACTTT. This codes for CASSFRTGGESPLHF.

A single count supports this clone. V gene TRBV7-6 combines with J gene TRBJ2-1; tentative D call: TRBD1 (6 bases). The CDR3 covers 14 residues. V was trimmed by 2 bases and J by 6 bases, leaving 11 bases between them. Germline V gene data show CDR1 as SGHVS and CDR2 as FNYEAQ. The CDR3 coding sequence is TGTGCCAGCAGCTTATTTACAGGGCCCAATGAGCAGTTCTTC. This sequence encodes CASSLFTGPNEQFF.

The chain couples TRBV27 to TRBJ2-6; 8 bases match TRBD1. With V trimmed by 2 bases and J by 0 bases, 3 bases remained unmatched. Looked up from germline, CDR1 is MNHEY and CDR2 is SMNVEV (reference sequence). The length of the CDR3 is 17 residues. The CDR3 sequence is CASSLGTGRSGANVLTF. The CDR3 region has the DNA TGTGCCAGCAGTTTAGGGACAGGCCGCTCTGGGGCCAACGTCCTGACTTTC.

This clone was found a few times. The chain links TRBV2 to TRBJ1-1; D is unclear. The CDR3 has 12 residues. Per germline, CDR1 SNHLY and CDR2 FYNNEI. Trimming took 3 bases from V and 5 from J, leaving 7 bases between them. CDR3 bases: TGTGCCAGCAGTGATCGGGGAACTGAAGCTTTCTTT. Translation gives CASSDRGTEAFF.

The V and J genes are TRBV18 and TRBJ2-6, with D possibly TRBD1 on 6 matching bases. CDR1 and CDR2 from the germline V gene are KGHSH and LQKENI. The CDR3 totals 16 residues. V lost 6 bases, J lost 4 bases, and 16 bases lay in between. CDR3 nucleotides: TGTGCCAGCTCGGGCGTAACAGGGATGGGGGCCAACGTCCTGACTTTC. Protein: CASSGVTGMGANVLTF.

The chain recombines TRBV15 with TRBJ2-7; TRBD1 agrees at 7 bases. V was pared by 3 bases and J by 0 bases, with 5 bases of the junction left unmatched. This CDR3 contains 15 residues. CDR1 is LNHNV and CDR2 is YYDKDF in the germline V gene (reference sequence). CDR3 coding DNA: TGTGCCACCAGCAGTACCCGGGACAGCTCCTACGAGCAGTACTTC. This encodes CATSSTRDSSYEQYF.

The chain couples TRBV5-6 to TRBJ1-3; D not certain. The CDR3 consists of 13 residues. Germline V gene lookup returns CDR1 SGHDT and CDR2 YYEEEE. V lost 4 bases, J lost 4 bases, and 9 bases lay in between. The CDR3 reads CASSLERGNTIYF. Written as DNA, the CDR3 is TGTGCCAGCAGCCTAGAACGCGGAAACACCATATATTTT.

The chain links TRBV19 to TRBJ1-3; a weak D match, TRBD1 (5 bases). With 5 bases removed from V and 2 bases from J, the gap between germline ends came to 22 bases. Looked up from germline, CDR1 is LNHDA and CDR2 is SQIVND (reference sequence). The CDR3 runs 18 residues. The CDR3 here is CASSLVRRDYLPGNTIYF. The CDR3 nucleotides read TGTGCCAGTAGTCTCGTTCGCAGGGATTACCTGCCTGGAAACACCATATATTTT.

This clone was detected only once. V is TRBV18 and J is TRBJ1-1; 7 bases align to TRBD1. The CDR3 loop spans 14 amino acids. Germline assignment: CDR1 KGHSH and CDR2 LQKENI. The J segment lost 3 bases and the V segment lost 5 bases, leaving 6 bases of the junction unmatched. The CDR3 nucleotides read TGTGCCAGCTCATTGAACAGGGGAGACACTGAAGCTTTCTTT. Its translation: CASSLNRGDTEAFF.

This clone was seen only once. The V call is TRBV27, the J call TRBJ1-5, with 8 bases fitting TRBD1. J lost 11 bases, V lost 6 bases, and 15 bases had no gene match. CDR1 and CDR2 from the germline V gene are MNHEY and SMNVEV (reference sequence). This CDR3 contains 15 residues. The chain's CDR3 is CASRSAQGVSLAQHF. The CDR3 bases are TGTGCCAGCAGGTCCGCACAGGGGGTTAGTTTGGCCCAGCATTTT.

This chain links TRBV9 with TRBJ1-3; 8 bases are a match to TRBD1. This CDR3 region has 16 residues. J lost 8 bases, V lost 2 bases, and 12 bases had no gene match. Per the germline V gene, CDR1 is SGDLS and CDR2 is YYNGEE. DNA of the CDR3: TGTGCCAGCAGCGTTGCTAAAGGACAGGGCTTTGACACCATATATTTT. This encodes CASSVAKGQGFDTIYF. Complete variable domain (other parts from reference TRBV9 and TRBJ1-3): DSGVTQTPKHLITATGQRVTLRCSPRSGDLSVYWYQQSLDQGLQFLIQYYNGEERAKGNILERFSAQQFPDLHSELNLSSLELGDSALYFCASSVAKGQGFDTIYFGEGSWLTVV.

This chain connects TRBV10-3 to TRBJ1-2, with 8 nucleotides matching TRBD1. This CDR3 is built from 14 residues. J gave up 7 bases and V 9 bases, and 13 bases lay outside the gene matches. Germline V gene data show CDR1 as ENHRY and CDR2 as SYGVKD. The DNA of the CDR3 is TGTGCCATTTCAGCCGACAGGGGATTAGTTGGCTACACCTTC. Translation gives CAISADRGLVGYTF.

The chain couples TRBV5-1 to TRBJ1-2; a weak D match, TRBD1 (6 bases). Between the trimmed V and J ends, which lost 4 bases and 5 bases, there was a span of 21 bases. The CDR3 has 16 residues. Germline values: CDR1 SGHRS, CDR2 YFSETQ. The CDR3 here is CASSAESGASIYGYTF. The DNA of the CDR3 is TGCGCCAGCAGCGCGGAATCAGGGGCAAGCATTTATGGCTACACCTTC.

The chain recombines TRBV18 with TRBJ1-3; 7 nucleotides align to TRBD1. This CDR3 spans 15 amino acids. The germline gives CDR1 KGHSH, CDR2 LQKENI. Trimming at V came to 6 bases and at J to 3 bases, leaving 8 bases not matched to a gene. The CDR3 region is CASSRYRGDGNTIYF. Written as DNA, the CDR3 is TGTGCCAGCTCGCGTTACAGGGGAGATGGAAACACCATATATTTT.

The chain has TRBV19 and TRBJ1-1; 8 bases are a match to TRBD1. CDR1 LNHDA and CDR2 SQIVND come from the germline V gene (reference sequence). The J segment lost 0 bases and the V segment lost 4 bases, leaving 10 bases of the junction unmatched. The CDR3 is 17 residues long. The CDR3 nucleotides read TGTGCCAGTAGTACCGGACAGGGAGGCCGAATGAACACTGAAGCTTTCTTT. Translating gives CASSTGQGGRMNTEAFF.

The V and J genes are TRBV7-8 and TRBJ2-1, with D possibly being TRBD2 (6 bases). Trimming took 7 bases from V and 0 from J, leaving 10 bases between them. This CDR3 is 14 amino acids long. Germline V CDR1 and CDR2: SGHVS, FQNEAQ. The DNA of the CDR3 is TGTGCCAGCACCGTGGGGGGCTCCTACAATGAGCAGTTCTTC. This codes for CASTVGGSYNEQFF.

This chain connects TRBV18 to TRBJ1-1; D is unclear. Germline V gives CDR1 KGHSH, CDR2 LQKENI. The CDR3 consists of 14 residues. Trimming pared 1 base from V and 0 bases from J, leaving 6 bases between. The CDR3 region has the DNA TGTGCCAGCTCACCACGCCAGATGAACACTGAAGCTTTCTTT. Translated: CASSPRQMNTEAFF.

About this clone itself: The sample contains more than one DNA sequence encoding this CDR3. The V and J genes are TRBV9 and TRBJ2-5; TRBD2 aligns across 8 bases. Per the germline V gene, CDR1 is SGDLS and CDR2 is YYNGEE. J lost 1 base, V lost 3 bases, and 2 bases had no gene match. The length of the CDR3 is 14 residues. CDR3 sequence reads: CASSASGGQETQYF. Here the CDR3 DNA reads TGTGCCAGCAGCGCGAGCGGGGGCCAAGAGACCCAGTACTTC.

The rearrangement uses TRBV10-3 and TRBJ1-1, with a weak D call TRBD1 (6 bases). Deletions cut 5 bases from V and 2 bases from J, with 18 bases between. This CDR3 is 16 amino acids long. Germline values: CDR1 ENHRY, CDR2 SYGVKD. The CDR3: CAISRTPTGENTEAFF. CDR3 bases: TGTGCCATCAGTCGAACCCCGACAGGAGAAAACACTGAAGCTTTCTTT.

The J gene is TRBJ2-2, the V gene TRBV9; D gene ambiguous. The V gene's germline CDR1 is SGDLS and CDR2 YYNGEE. The CDR3 is made up of 15 amino acids. The V and J ends lost 4 bases and 6 bases respectively, with 16 bases between them. The CDR3 DNA is TGTGCCAGCAGCCAGCGTAGTCCCCGCCCCGGGGAGCTGTTTTTT. Translating it yields CASSQRSPRPGELFF.

The J gene is TRBJ2-7, the V gene TRBV19; the match to TRBD1 covers 9 bases. Germline lookup yields CDR1 LNHDA and CDR2 SQIVND (reference sequence). The CDR3 contains 15 residues. With V trimmed by 5 bases and J by 2 bases, 7 bases remained unmatched. This CDR3 reads CASSPGTGSAYEQYF. For the CDR3, the DNA is TGTGCCAGTAGTCCGGGGACAGGGTCGGCCTACGAGCAGTACTTC.

The chain combines TRBV20-1 with TRBJ2-5, with TRBD2 matching 7 bases. Germline CDR1 DFQATT, CDR2 SNEGSKA (reference sequence). V gave up 3 bases and J gave up 6 bases; unmatched junction bases: 7. The CDR3 runs to 13 residues. Here the CDR3 DNA reads TGCAGTGCTAGTCAGCGGGGTACGAAGACCCAGTACTTC. Encoded protein: CSASQRGTKTQYF.

This clone was counted only a few times. The chain recombines TRBV5-8 with TRBJ2-1; 9 positions agree with TRBD2. Germline lookup yields CDR1 SGHTS and CDR2 YDEGEE. V gave up 2 bases and J gave up 0 bases; unmatched junction bases: 6. This CDR3 has 17 amino acids. CDR3 bases: TGTGCCAGCAGCTTCTACCCTAGCGGGGACTCCTACAATGAGCAGTTCTTC. It encodes CASSFYPSGDSYNEQFF.

The chain has TRBV6-5 and TRBJ1-2, with TRBD1 matching over 7 bases. CDR1 and CDR2 from the germline V gene are MNHEY and SVGAGI. The V and J ends lost 7 bases and 7 bases, in that order; junction bases with no gene match: 3. The CDR3 is made up of 11 amino acids. The CDR3 region has the DNA TGTGCCAGCACGACAGGGCTTGGCTACACCTTC. Translated: CASTTGLGYTF.